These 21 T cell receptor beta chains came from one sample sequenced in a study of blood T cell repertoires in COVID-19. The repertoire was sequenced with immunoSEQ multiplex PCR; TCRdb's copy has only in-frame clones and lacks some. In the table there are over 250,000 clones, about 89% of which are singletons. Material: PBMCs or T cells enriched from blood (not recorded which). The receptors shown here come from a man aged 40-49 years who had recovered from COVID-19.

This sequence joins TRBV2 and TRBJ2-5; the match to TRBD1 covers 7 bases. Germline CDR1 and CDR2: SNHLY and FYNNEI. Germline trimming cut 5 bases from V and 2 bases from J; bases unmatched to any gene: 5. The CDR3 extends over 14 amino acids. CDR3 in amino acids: CASSRSQGQETQYF. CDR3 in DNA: TGTGCCAGCAGTCGTTCACAGGGGCAAGAGACCCAGTACTTC.

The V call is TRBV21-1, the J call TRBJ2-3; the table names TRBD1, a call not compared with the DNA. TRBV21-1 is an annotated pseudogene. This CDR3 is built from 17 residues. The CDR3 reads CASSKTGAKWGTDTQYF. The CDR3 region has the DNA TGTGCCAGCAGCAAAACAGGGGCCAAGTGGGGCACAGATACGCAGTATTTT.

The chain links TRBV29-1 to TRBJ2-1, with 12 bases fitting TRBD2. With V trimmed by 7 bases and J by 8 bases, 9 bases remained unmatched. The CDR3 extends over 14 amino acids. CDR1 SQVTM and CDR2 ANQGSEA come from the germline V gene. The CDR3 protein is CSARLAGALDEQFF. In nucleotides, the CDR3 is TGCAGCGCCCGACTAGCGGGAGCACTCGATGAGCAGTTCTTC.

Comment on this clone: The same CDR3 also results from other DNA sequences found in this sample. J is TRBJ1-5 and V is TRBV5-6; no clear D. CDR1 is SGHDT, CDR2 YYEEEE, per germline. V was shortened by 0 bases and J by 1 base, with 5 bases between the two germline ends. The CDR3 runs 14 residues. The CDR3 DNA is TGTGCCAGCAGCTTGGTCGGGAGCAATCAGCCCCAGCATTTT. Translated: CASSLVGSNQPQHF.

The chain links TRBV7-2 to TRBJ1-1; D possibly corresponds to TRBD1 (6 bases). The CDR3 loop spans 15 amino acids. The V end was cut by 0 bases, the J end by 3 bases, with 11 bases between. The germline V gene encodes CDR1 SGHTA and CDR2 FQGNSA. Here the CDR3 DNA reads TGTGCCAGCAGCTTAGCGGCCAGGGGACACACTGAAGCTTTCTTT. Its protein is CASSLAARGHTEAFF.

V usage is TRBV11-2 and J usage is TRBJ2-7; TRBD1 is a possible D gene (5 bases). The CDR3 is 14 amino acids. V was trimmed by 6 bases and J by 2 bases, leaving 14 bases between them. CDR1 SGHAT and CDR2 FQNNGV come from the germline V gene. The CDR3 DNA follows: TGTGCCAGCAGTTCGAACAGGCGCGCCTACGAGCAGTACTTC. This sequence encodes CASSSNRRAYEQYF.

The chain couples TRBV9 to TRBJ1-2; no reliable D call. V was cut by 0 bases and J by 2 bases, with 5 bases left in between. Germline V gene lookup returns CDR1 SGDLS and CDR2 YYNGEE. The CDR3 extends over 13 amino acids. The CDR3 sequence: CASSVEQNYGYTF. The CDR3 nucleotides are TGTGCCAGCAGCGTAGAACAGAACTATGGCTACACCTTC.

CDR3 protein: CASSVWGGDTEAFF. The CDR3 DNA follows: TGTGCCAGCAGCGTATGGGGAGGAGACACTGAAGCTTTCTTT. This chain links TRBV9 with TRBJ1-1; D is uncertain. The CDR3 length is 14 residues. Germline V gene lookup returns CDR1 SGDLS and CDR2 YYNGEE. The V end was cut by 1 base, the J end by 3 bases, with 10 bases between.

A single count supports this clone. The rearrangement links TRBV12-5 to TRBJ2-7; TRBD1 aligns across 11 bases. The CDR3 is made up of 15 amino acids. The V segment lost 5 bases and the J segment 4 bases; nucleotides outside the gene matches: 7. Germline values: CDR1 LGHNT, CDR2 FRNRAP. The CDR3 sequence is CASGPGQGALYEQYF. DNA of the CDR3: TGTGCTAGTGGTCCCGGACAGGGGGCGCTTTACGAGCAGTACTTC.

The CDR3 nucleotides read TGTGCCAGCAGTCTAGCGAATGCCTACGAGCAGTACTTC. Translated, it gives CASSLANAYEQYF. The rearrangement links TRBV28 to TRBJ2-7, with D maybe TRBD2 (6 bases). With 5 bases removed from V and 2 bases from J, the gap between germline ends came to 10 bases. Germline V CDR1 and CDR2: MDHEN, SYDVKM. CDR3 size: 13 residues.

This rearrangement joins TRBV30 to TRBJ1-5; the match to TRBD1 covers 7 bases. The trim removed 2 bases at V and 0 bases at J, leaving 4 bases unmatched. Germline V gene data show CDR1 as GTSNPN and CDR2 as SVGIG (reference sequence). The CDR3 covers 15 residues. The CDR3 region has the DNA TGTGCCTGGAGTAGTAGGGGGCGTAGCAATCAGCCCCAGCATTTT. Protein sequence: CAWSSRGRSNQPQHF.

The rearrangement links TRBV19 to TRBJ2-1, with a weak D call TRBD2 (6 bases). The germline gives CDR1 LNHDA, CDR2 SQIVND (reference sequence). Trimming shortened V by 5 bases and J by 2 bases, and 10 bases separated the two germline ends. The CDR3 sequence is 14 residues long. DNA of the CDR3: TGTGCCAGTAGTGGAGGGAACCCCTACAATGAGCAGTTCTTC. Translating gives CASSGGNPYNEQFF.

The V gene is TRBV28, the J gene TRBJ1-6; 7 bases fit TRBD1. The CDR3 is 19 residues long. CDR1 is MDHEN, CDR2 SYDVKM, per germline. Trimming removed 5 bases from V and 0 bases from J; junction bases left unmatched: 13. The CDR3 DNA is TGTGCCAGCAGTGCCGAGACCAGAACAGGGGTCTCCTATAATTCACCCCTCCACTTT. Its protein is CASSAETRTGVSYNSPLHF.

CDR3 sequence: CASSPRQGVFQPQHF. CDR3 coding DNA: TGTGCCAGCAGTCCCAGACAGGGCGTTTTCCAGCCCCAGCATTTT. This chain joins TRBV6-5 and TRBJ1-5; TRBD1 agrees at 7 bases. CDR1 is MNHEY and CDR2 is SVGAGI in the germline V gene. Trimming cost V 5 bases and J 7 bases; bases outside gene matches: 11. The CDR3 totals 15 residues.

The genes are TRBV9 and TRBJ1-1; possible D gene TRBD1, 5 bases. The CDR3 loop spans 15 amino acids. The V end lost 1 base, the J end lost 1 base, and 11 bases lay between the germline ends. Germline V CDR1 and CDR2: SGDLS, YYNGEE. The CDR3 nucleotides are TGTGCCAGCAGCGTATACAATAGGGGGAACACTGAAGCTTTCTTT. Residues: CASSVYNRGNTEAFF.

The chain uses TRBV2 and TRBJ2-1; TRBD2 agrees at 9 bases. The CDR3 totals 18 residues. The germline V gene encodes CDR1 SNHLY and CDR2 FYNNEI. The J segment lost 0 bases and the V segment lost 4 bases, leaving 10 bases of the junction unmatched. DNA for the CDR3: TGTGCCAGCAGTGTCATGGTAGCGGGAGCGAGCTCCTACAATGAGCAGTTCTTC. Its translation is CASSVMVAGASSYNEQFF.

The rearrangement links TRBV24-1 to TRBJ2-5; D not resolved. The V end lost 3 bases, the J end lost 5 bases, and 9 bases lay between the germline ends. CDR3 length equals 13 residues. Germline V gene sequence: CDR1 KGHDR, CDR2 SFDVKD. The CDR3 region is CATSDPPSETQYF. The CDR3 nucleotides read TGTGCCACCAGTGATCCGCCCAGTGAGACCCAGTACTTC.

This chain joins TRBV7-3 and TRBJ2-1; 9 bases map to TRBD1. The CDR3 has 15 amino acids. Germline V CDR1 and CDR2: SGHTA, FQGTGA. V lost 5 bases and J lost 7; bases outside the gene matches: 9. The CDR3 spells CASSPDRGKINEQFF. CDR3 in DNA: TGTGCCAGCAGCCCCGACAGGGGGAAAATTAATGAGCAGTTCTTC.

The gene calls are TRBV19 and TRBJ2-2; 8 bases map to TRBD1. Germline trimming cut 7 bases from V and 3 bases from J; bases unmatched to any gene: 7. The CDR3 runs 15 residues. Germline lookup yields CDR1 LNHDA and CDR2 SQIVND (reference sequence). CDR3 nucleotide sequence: TGTGCCAGTATCGCAGGGGGCCTGGACACCGGGGAGCTGTTTTTT. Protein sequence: CASIAGGLDTGELFF. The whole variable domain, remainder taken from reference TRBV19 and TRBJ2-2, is DGGITQSPKYLFRKEGQNVTLSCEQNLNHDAMYWYRQDPGQGLRLIYYSQIVNDFQKGDIAEGYSVSREKKESFPLTVTSAQKNPTAFYLCASIAGGLDTGELFFGEGSRLTVL.

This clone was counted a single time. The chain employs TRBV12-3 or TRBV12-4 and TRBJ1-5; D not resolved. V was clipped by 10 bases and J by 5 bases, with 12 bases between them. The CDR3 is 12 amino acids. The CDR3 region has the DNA TGTGCCACCCCCAGGCTTTATCAGCCCCAGCATTTT. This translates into CATPRLYQPQHF.

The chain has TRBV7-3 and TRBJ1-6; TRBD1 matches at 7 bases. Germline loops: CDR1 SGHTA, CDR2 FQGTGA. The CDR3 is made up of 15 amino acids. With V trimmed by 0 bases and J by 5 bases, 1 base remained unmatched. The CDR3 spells CASSLTDRDNSPLHF. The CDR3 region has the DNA TGTGCCAGCAGCTTAACCGACAGGGATAATTCACCCCTCCACTTT.